This T cell receptor (beta chain) was captured by sequencing in a study of OX40 agonist ivuxolimab in advanced cancers. Study background: Ivuxolimab, which is an agonistic anti-OX40 (CD134) antibody, was administered to the patients. Of the participants, under 50% had some prior anti-PD-1, anti-PD-L1 or anti-CTLA-4 therapy, which was allowed. Overall study results and limits: CD4+ and CD8+ T cells in blood underwent clonal expansion by week 6 at 0.1 to 3.0 mg/kg.

V shed 6 bases and J shed 5 bases, with 17 bases lying between them. This CDR3 contains 15 residues. Germline lookup yields CDR1 SGHTA and CDR2 FQGNSA. Profiled with immunoSEQ multiplex PCR; TCRdb holds only in-frame clones, not every one. The repertoire holds about 66,000 clones, with roughly nine tenths as singletons. On this clone: Its antigen is undetermined.

Source: CD4+ or CD8+ T cells sorted from blood, taken in a trial of the OX40 agonist ivuxolimab. The chain joins TRBV7-2 to TRBJ1-3; D remains unclear. This sequence was found in an adult with an advanced solid tumor such as melanoma, head and neck, liver or kidney cancer. In DNA form, the CDR3 reads TGTGCCAGCAGGGAGACTCCTACTTTCCGAAACACCATATATTTT. This gives the protein CASRETPTFRNTIYF. The full variable domain, completed using reference TRBV7-2 and TRBJ1-3, is GAGVSQSPSNKVTEKGKDVELRCDPISGHTALYWYRQSLGQGLEFLIYFQGNSAPDKSGLPSDRFSAERTGGSVSTLTIQRTQQEDSAVYLCASRETPTFRNTIYFGEGSWLTVV.